This T cell receptor beta chain was found in a study of neurological immune-mediated disorders. This clonotype was recorded at least ten times. The authors made cDNA by 5'RACE with 10-nucleotide random UMIs. TCRdb reprocessed the 5' RACE reads via MiXCR and lists one record per CDR3 protein. The sample includes 35,000 to 40,000 distinct CDR3 sequences, 11% of them seen just once. The sorted libraries started from some 970,000 CD4+ or CD8+ T cells. The CDR3 has 16 amino acids. Per germline, CDR1 MNHEY and CDR2 SVGAGI. V dropped 2 bases and J dropped 2; count of bases not matched to a gene: 6. The clonotype comes from a woman under 40 with HTLV-1-associated myelopathy (HAM/TSP). The chain employs TRBV6-5 and TRBJ2-1; 7 nucleotides line up with TRBD2. The source material was CD4+ T cells from blood. The CDR3 is CASSYLRLAAYNEQFF. The CDR3 coding sequence is TGTGCCAGCAGTTACCTCCGTCTAGCGGCCTACAATGAGCAGTTCTTC.